The next 13 T cell receptor beta chains were all read from a single sample in a study of tumor and adjacent non-tumor tissue in lung cancer. TCRbeta libraries were built with three rounds of nested PCR, modified from ARM-PCR. One entry per CDR3 protein, called by TCRdb with MiXCR from the multiplex PCR reads. The repertoire includes tens of thousands of distinct CDR3 sequences, 60% to 65% of them detected once, and about 32% sits in the top ten. The template was RNA from unsorted bulk tissue. This non-tumor lung sample came from over 3 cm beyond the tumor edge. Sequencing used distant non-tumor lung tissue. The receptors were sampled from a woman between 65 and 79 years old with non-small cell lung cancer.

With respect to this clonotype: One end of the junction varies from germline; a read error may be responsible. This sequence joins TRBV6-1 and TRBJ1-1, with D maybe TRBD1 (5 bases). CDR1 and CDR2 (germline): MNHNS, SASEGT. This CDR3 has 13 residues. DNA for the CDR3: TGTGCTAGCAGCAAAACAGGATACACTGAAGCTTTCTTT. This gives the protein CASSKTGYTEAFF.

This clonotype showed up just a few times. Given a much more abundant clone one base away, this may be a read error. The chain employs TRBV5-6 and TRBJ1-6, with a weak D call TRBD1 (6 bases). CDR3 size: 17 residues. Germline-derived CDR1 and CDR2 are SGHDT and YYEEEE. DNA of the CDR3: TGTGCCAGCAGCTGGACCTCCGGGACAAATTATAATTCACCCCTCTACTTT. This translates into CASSWTSGTNYNSPLYF.

A note on this clonotype: A much more abundant neighbour one base away suggests this may be a read error. The genes are TRBV29-1 and TRBJ2-7, with TRBD1 as a possible D gene (6 bases). This CDR3 has 15 amino acids. Germline V lookup: CDR1 SQVTM, CDR2 ANQGSEA. The CDR3 region has the DNA TGCAGCGTCCGCGGGCTGGGGGCGTCCACCTACGAGCGGTACTTC. This encodes CSVRGLGASTYERYF.

This clonotype was found a few times. The conserved phenylalanine or tryptophan is not found at the CDR3 terminus, so this likely reflects a read error. The genes are TRBV29-1 and TRBJ2-1; D gene ambiguous. The CDR3 spans 12 residues. Germline CDR1 and CDR2: SQVTM and ANQGSEA. This CDR3 is CSVDRSYNEQFL. The DNA of the CDR3 is TGCAGCGTTGACAGGTCCTATAATGAGCAGTTCCTC.

Only one count was recorded for this clonotype. The genes are TRBV9 and TRBJ2-7, with D tentatively TRBD2 (5 bases). Germline values: CDR1 SGDLS, CDR2 YYNGEE. The CDR3 extends over 15 amino acids. The V end was cut by 2 bases, the J end by 3 bases, with 15 bases between. This chain's CDR3 is CASSVGIRGFYEQYF. As DNA, the CDR3 is TGTGCCAGCAGCGTGGGAATTCGGGGTTTCTACGAGCAGTACTTC.

As to this clonotype: This could be a read error, since a much larger clone is one nucleotide away. The conserved final phenylalanine or tryptophan is absent from the CDR3, which likely points to a read error. CDR3 sequence reads: CASSNLGREAADTQYY. CDR3 DNA: TGTGCCAGCAGCAACCTAGGGCGGGAGGCAGCAGATACGCAGTATTAT. The V gene is TRBV7-8, the J gene TRBJ2-3, with 8 bases identical to TRBD2. Trimming cost V 5 bases and J 4 bases; bases outside gene matches: 11. CDR1 is SGHVS, CDR2 FQNEAQ, per germline. The CDR3 is made up of 16 amino acids.

Comment on this clonotype: Because the CDR3 is missing its conserved closing phenylalanine or tryptophan, this is likely a read error. The J gene is TRBJ2-3, the V gene TRBV6-1, with unresolved D. The CDR3 runs 14 residues. The germline CDR1 and CDR2 sequences are MNHNS and SASEGT. The CDR3 DNA reads as TGTGCCACCAGTGACTCCGGTTGGACAGATACGCAGTATTTG. As protein: CATSDSGWTDTQYL.

This chain links TRBV20-1 with TRBJ2-5; 9 nucleotides match TRBD2. The CDR3 extends over 15 amino acids. Per germline, CDR1 DFQATT and CDR2 SNEGSKA (reference sequence). The J segment lost 2 bases and the V segment lost 0 bases, leaving 4 bases of the junction unmatched. This CDR3 reads CSARDPAGGQETQYF. In DNA, the CDR3 is TGCAGTGCTAGAGATCCAGCGGGAGGACAAGAGACCCAGTACTTC.

This clonotype was counted a few times. The gene calls are TRBV20-1 and TRBJ2-1; D gene unclear. Germline-derived CDR1 and CDR2 are DFQATT and SNEGSKA (reference sequence). The CDR3 sequence is 13 residues long. V lost 4 bases and J lost 7, with 14 bases in between. The CDR3 region is CSAIWVILNEQFF. The CDR3 DNA is TGCAGTGCTATCTGGGTCATCCTGAATGAGCAGTTCTTC.

As concerns this clonotype: Germline is not matched at one junction end, which may reflect a read error. The genes are TRBV29-1 and TRBJ2-3; D remains unclear. CDR3 length: 15 residues. CDR1 is SQVTM and CDR2 is ANQGSEA in the germline V gene. The CDR3 coding sequence is TGCAGCGTTGAGGGTTCTGGCGTGAGTACAGATACACAGTATTTT. This encodes CSVEGSGVSTDTQYF.

V gene TRBV5-6 combines with J gene TRBJ2-5; TRBD1 matches at 9 bases. This CDR3 is built from 14 residues. The V and J ends lost 5 bases and 14 bases, in that order; junction bases with no gene match: 16. Germline V CDR1 and CDR2: SGHDT, YYEEEE. CDR3 sequence: CASSLTGGQENQYF. CDR3 coding DNA: TGTGCCAGCAGTTTGACAGGGGGGCAAGAGAACCAATACTTC.

In this sample, this clonotype turned up a few times. It may be a read error: a sequence one base away is much more abundant. This sequence joins TRBV5-5 and TRBJ1-6; D is unresolved. Germline assignment: CDR1 SGHKS and CDR2 YYEKEE (reference sequence). The CDR3 is 16 amino acids. The CDR3 reads CASSLAVGPYNSPFHF. The CDR3 DNA reads as TGTGCCAGCAGCTTGGCCGTCGGGCCATATAATTCACCCTTCCACTTT.

This clonotype was seen a handful of times. This may be a read error: a much more frequent sequence differs by one nucleotide. V usage is TRBV12-3 or TRBV12-4 and J usage is TRBJ2-1; D gene unclear. The germline V and J ends were trimmed by 2 bases and 0 bases, with 8 bases remaining between them. The CDR3 has 15 amino acids. CDR3 in DNA: TGTGCCAGCAGTTTACGTGTGAACTCCTACAATGAGCAGTTCTTC. Translation: CASSLRVNSYNEQFF.